One sample yielded the 6 T cell receptor beta chains listed below, sequenced in a study of shared clonotypes between healthy human individuals. Sequencing used immunoSEQ multiplex PCR; TCRdb keeps in-frame clones, though not all of them. The sample has 650,000 to 800,000 clones; roughly 72% are singletons. The sequenced sample was memory CD4+ T cells sorted from blood. Subset defined: CD45RA-negative fraction. The receptors come from a woman aged 30 to 39 in good health.

Note on this clone: The same CDR3 also results from other DNA sequences found in this sample. The chain joins TRBV7-7 to TRBJ2-1; 7 nucleotides match TRBD1. From germline, CDR1 is SSHAT and CDR2 FNYEAQ (reference sequence). The J segment lost 1 base and the V segment lost 2 bases, leaving 2 bases of the junction unmatched. This CDR3 region has 15 residues. CDR3 protein: CASSLTGASYNEQFF. CDR3 DNA: TGTGCCAGCAGCTTAACAGGGGCATCCTACAATGAGCAGTTCTTC.

The J gene is TRBJ2-7, the V gene TRBV6-5, with D perhaps TRBD2 (5 bases). V shed 0 bases and J shed 8 bases, with 17 bases lying between them. In germline, CDR1 is MNHEY, CDR2 SVGAGI. This CDR3 has 15 residues. The CDR3 is CASSYSGGPGTKQYF. The DNA for the CDR3 is TGTGCCAGCAGTTACTCAGGAGGTCCGGGTACGAAGCAGTACTTC.

This clone was observed a few times. The rearrangement joins TRBV6-5 to TRBJ2-5; D call uncertain. The CDR3 sequence is 15 residues long. CDR1 is MNHEY, CDR2 SVGAGI, per germline. With 6 bases removed from V and 4 bases from J, the gap between germline ends came to 18 bases. The CDR3 loop reads CASRSFRVRRETQYF. The CDR3 DNA follows: TGTGCCAGCAGGTCGTTTCGGGTGCGACGAGAGACCCAGTACTTC.

This chain uses TRBV5-1 with TRBJ1-4; D may be TRBD1 (6 bases). The CDR3 has 16 amino acids. CDR1 and CDR2 from the germline V gene are SGHRS and YFSETQ. V was clipped by 1 base and J by 6 bases, with 16 bases between them. CDR3 sequence (DNA): TGCGCCAGCAGCTTGCCCAGGGGAGGATCGGATGAAAAACTGTTTTTT. It yields the protein CASSLPRGGSDEKLFF.

This clone has ten or more counts. The chain has TRBV5-6 and TRBJ2-7; 9 bases fit TRBD1. This CDR3 has 14 amino acids. Germline assignment: CDR1 SGHDT and CDR2 YYEEEE. V was clipped by 4 bases and J by 5 bases; unmatched bases: 7. CDR3 coding DNA: TGTGCCAGCAGCCTATGGGACAGGGTCCACGAGCAGTACTTC. It yields the protein CASSLWDRVHEQYF.

The chain has TRBV28 and TRBJ2-1, with 8 nucleotides matching TRBD2. With V trimmed by 5 bases and J by 3 bases, 9 bases remained unmatched. Germline V gene lookup returns CDR1 MDHEN and CDR2 SYDVKM. The CDR3 totals 16 residues. The CDR3 nucleotides read TGTGCCAGCAGTGGCTGGTTAGCGGGACTCTACAATGAGCAGTTCTTC. This gives the protein CASSGWLAGLYNEQFF.